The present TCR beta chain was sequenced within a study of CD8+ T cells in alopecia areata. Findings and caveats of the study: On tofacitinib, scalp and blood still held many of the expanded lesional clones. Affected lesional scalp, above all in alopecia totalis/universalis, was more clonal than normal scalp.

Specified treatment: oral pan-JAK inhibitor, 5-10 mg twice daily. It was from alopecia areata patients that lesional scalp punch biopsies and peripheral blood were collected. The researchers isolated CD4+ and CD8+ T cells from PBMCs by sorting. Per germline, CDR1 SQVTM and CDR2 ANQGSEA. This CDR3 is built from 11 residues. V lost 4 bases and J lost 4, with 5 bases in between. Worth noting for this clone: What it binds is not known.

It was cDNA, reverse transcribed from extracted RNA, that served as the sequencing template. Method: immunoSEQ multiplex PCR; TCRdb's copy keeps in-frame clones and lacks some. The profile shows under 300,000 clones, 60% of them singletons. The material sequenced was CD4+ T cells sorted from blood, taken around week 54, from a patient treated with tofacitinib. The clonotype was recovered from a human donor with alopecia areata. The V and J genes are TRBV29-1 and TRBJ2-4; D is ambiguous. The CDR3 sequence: CSVGEKNIQYF. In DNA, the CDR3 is TGCAGCGTTGGTGAGAAAAACATTCAGTACTTC.